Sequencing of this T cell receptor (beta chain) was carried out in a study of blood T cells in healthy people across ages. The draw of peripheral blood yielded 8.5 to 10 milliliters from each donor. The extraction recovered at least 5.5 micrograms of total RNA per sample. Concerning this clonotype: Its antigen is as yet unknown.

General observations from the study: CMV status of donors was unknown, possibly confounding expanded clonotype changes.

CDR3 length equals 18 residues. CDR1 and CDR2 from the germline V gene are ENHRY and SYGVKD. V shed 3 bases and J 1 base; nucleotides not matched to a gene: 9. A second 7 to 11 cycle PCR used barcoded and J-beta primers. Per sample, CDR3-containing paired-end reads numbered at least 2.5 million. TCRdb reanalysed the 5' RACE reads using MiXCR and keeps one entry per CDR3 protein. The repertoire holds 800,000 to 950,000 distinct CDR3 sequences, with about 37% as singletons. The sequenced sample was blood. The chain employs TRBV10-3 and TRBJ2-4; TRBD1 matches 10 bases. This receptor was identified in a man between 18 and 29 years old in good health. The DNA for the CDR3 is TGTGCCATCAGTGACCCCCTTAGGACAGGGGGGGCCAAAAACATTCAGTACTTC. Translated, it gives CAISDPLRTGGAKNIQYF.